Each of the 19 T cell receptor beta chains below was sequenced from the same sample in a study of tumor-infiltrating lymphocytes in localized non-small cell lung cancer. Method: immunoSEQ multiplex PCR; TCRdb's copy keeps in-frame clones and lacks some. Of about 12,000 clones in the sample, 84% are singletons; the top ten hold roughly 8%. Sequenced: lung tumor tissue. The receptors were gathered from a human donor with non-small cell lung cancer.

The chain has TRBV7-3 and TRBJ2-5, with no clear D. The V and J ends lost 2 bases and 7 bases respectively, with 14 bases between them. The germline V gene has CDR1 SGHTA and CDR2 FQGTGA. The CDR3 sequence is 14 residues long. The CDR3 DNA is TGTGCCAGCAGCTTATCTGCAGTAGCTGGGACCCAGTACTTC. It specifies CASSLSAVAGTQYF.

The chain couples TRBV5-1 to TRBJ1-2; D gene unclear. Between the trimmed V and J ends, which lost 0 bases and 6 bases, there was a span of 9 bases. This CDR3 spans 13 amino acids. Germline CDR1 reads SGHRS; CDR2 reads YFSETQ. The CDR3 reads CASSLAGTDGYTF. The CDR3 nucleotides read TGCGCCAGCAGCTTGGCCGGTACGGATGGCTACACCTTC. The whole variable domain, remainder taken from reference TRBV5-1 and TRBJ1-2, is KAGVTQTPRYLIKTRGQQVTLSCSPISGHRSVSWYQQTPGQGLQFLFEYFSETQRNKGNFPGRFSGRQFSNSRSEMNVSTLELGDSALYLCASSLAGTDGYTFGSGTRLTVV.

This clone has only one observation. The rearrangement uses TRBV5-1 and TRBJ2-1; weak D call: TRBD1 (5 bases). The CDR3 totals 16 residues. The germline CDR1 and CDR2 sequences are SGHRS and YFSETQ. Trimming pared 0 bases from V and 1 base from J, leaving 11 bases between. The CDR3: CASSLVGAHSYNEQFF. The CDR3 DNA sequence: TGCGCCAGCAGCTTGGTAGGGGCCCATTCCTACAATGAGCAGTTCTTC.

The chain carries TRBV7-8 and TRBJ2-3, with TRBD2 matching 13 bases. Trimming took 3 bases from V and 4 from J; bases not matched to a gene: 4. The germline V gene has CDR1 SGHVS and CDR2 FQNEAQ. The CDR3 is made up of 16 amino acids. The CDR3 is CASSLTSGRLSDTQYF. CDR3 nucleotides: TGTGCCAGCAGCTTGACTAGCGGGAGGTTATCAGATACGCAGTATTTT.

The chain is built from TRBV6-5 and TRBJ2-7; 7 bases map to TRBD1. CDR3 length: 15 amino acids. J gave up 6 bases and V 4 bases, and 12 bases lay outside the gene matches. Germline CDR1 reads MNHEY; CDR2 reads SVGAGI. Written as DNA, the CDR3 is TGTGCCAGCAGTTCCCTCCAAAATACAGGGGCCGAGCAGTACTTC. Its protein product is CASSSLQNTGAEQYF.

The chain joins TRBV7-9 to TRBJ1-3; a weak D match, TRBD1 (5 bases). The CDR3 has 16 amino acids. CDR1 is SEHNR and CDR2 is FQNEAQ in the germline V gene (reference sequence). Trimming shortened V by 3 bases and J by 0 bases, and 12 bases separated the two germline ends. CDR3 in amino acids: CASSFDSRHSGNTIYF. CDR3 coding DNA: TGTGCCAGCAGCTTTGACAGTCGTCACTCTGGAAACACCATATATTTT.

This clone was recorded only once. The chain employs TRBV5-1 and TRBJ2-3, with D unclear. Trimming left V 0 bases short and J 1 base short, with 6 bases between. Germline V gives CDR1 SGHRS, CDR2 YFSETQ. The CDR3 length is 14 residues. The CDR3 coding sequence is TGCGCCAGCAGCTTGGGATGGGGCACAGATACGCAGTATTTT. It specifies CASSLGWGTDTQYF.

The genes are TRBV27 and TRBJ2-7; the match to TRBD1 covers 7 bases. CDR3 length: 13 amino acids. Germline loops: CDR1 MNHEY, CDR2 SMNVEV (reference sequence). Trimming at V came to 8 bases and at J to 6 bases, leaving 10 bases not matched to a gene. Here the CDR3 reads CASLDRAHAEQYF. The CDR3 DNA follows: TGTGCCAGCCTCGACAGGGCCCACGCCGAGCAGTACTTC.

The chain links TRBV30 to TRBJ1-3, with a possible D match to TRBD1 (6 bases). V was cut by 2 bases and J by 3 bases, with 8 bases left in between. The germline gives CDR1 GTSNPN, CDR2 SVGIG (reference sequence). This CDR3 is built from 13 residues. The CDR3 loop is CAWSQTGGNTIYF. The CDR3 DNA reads TGTGCCTGGAGTCAGACAGGTGGAAACACCATATATTTT.

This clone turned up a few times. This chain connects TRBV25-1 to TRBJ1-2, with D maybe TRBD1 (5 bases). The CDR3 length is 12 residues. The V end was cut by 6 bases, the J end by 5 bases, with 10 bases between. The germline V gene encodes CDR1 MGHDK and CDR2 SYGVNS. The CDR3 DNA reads TGTGCCAGCAGCCCGGGGGGGTATGGCTACACCTTC. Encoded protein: CASSPGGYGYTF.

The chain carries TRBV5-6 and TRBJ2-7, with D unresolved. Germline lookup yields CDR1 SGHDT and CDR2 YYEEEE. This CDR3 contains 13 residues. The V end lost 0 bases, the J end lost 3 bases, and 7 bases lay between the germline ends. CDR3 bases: TGTGCCAGCAGCTTGGTAGACAACTACGAGCAGTACTTC. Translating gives CASSLVDNYEQYF. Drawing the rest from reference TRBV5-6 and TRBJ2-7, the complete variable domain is DAGVTQSPTHLIKTRGQQVTLRCSPKSGHDTVSWYQQALGQGPQFIFQYYEEEERQRGNFPDRFSGHQFPNYSSELNVNALLLGDSALYLCASSLVDNYEQYFGPGTRLTVT.

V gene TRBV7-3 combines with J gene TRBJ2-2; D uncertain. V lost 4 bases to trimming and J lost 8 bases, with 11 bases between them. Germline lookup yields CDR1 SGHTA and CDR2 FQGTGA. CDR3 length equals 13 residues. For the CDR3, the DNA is TGTGCCAGCAGCTCACCCAATGAAGGGGAGCTGTTTTTT. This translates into CASSSPNEGELFF.

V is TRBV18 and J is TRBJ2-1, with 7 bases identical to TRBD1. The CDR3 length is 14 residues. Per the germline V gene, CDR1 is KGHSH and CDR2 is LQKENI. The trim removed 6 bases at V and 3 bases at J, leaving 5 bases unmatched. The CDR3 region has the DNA TGTGCCAGCTCGCCAAGGGACAGCTACAATGAGCAGTTCTTC. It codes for CASSPRDSYNEQFF.

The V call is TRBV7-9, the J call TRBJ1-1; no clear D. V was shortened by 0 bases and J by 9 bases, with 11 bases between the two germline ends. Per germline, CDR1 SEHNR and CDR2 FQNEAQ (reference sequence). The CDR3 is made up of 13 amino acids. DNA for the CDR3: TGTGCCAGCAGCTTAGCGCCAGACTACAAAGCTTTCTTT. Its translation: CASSLAPDYKAFF.

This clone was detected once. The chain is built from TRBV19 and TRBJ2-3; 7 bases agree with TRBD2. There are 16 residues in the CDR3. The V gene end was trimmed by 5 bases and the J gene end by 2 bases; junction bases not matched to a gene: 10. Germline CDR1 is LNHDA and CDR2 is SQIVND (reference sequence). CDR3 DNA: TGTGCCAGTAGTCCTCCTCGCGGGAGTCACACAGATACGCAGTATTTT. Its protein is CASSPPRGSHTDTQYF. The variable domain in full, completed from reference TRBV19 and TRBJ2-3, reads DGGITQSPKYLFRKEGQNVTLSCEQNLNHDAMYWYRQDPGQGLRLIYYSQIVNDFQKGDIAEGYSVSREKKESFPLTVTSAQKNPTAFYLCASSPPRGSHTDTQYFGPGTRLTVL.

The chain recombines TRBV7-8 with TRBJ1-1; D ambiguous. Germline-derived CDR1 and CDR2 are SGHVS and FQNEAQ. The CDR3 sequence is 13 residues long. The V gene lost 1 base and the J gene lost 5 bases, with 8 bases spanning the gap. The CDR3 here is CASSLGGQTEAFF. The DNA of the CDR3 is TGTGCCAGCAGCTTAGGGGGTCAGACTGAAGCTTTCTTT.

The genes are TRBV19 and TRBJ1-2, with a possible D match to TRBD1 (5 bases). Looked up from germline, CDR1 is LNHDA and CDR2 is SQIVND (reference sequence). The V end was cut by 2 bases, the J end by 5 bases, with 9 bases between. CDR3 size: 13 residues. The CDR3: CASSITGAYGYTF. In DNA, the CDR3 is TGTGCCAGTAGTATAACCGGGGCATATGGCTACACCTTC.

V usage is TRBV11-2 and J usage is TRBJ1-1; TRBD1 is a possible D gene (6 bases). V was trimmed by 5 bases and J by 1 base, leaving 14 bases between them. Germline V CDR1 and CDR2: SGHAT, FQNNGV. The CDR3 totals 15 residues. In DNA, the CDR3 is TGTGCCAGCAGCAGATACAGGGCGGCGAACACTGAAGCTTTCTTT. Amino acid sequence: CASSRYRAANTEAFF.

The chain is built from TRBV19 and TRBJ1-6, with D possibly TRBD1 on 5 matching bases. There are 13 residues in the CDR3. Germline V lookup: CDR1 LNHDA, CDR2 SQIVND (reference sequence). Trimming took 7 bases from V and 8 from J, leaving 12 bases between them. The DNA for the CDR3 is TGTGCCAGTAACCCTCGACAGTATTCACCCCTCCACTTT. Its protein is CASNPRQYSPLHF.